This entry is about one TCR beta chain. CDR1 MNHEY and CDR2 SMNVEV come from the germline V gene (reference sequence). J was trimmed by 0 bases and V by 4 bases; bases with no gene match: 10. This CDR3 spans 19 amino acids. This specimen comes from a study of tumor-infiltrating lymphocytes in oesophageal squamous cell carcinoma. TCRdb used MiXCR to reprocess the PCR reads, holding one entry per CDR3 protein. The sample includes 15,000 to 20,000 distinct CDR3 sequences, around 43% of them seen just once. The sequence came from a female donor with esophageal squamous cell carcinoma. This chain connects TRBV27 to TRBJ2-6; 9 nucleotides line up with TRBD1. Source material: normal esophageal tissue next to the tumor. CDR3 sequence: CASSSEGGQGFSGANVLTF. As DNA, the CDR3 is TGTGCCAGCAGTTCAGAGGGGGGACAGGGCTTCTCTGGGGCCAACGTCCTGACTTTC. Combining the CDR3 with reference TRBV27 and TRBJ2-6 gives the whole variable domain EAQVTQNPRYLITVTGKKLTVTCSQNMNHEYMSWYRQDPGLGLRQIYYSMNVEVTDKGDVPEGYKVSRKEKRNFPLILESPSPNQTSLYFCASSSEGGQGFSGANVLTFGAGSRLTVL.